This T cell receptor beta chain was observed in a study of T-cell memory formation after mild COVID-19. TCRdb re-analysed the 5' RACE reads in MiXCR, keeping a single row per CDR3 protein. The data hold around 500,000 distinct CDR3 sequences, with over 15% observed a single time. Germline loops: CDR1 SGHDN, CDR2 FVKESK. The ends lost 4 bases at V and 8 bases at J; junction bases unmatched: 9. This CDR3 has 15 residues. Study results and caveats: Clones that contracted from day 15 to 85 were balanced CD4/CD8, while later expanders leaned CD4+.

This clonotype was observed a few times. Its matching antigen is unknown. This chain connects TRBV14 to TRBJ2-1; 9 positions match TRBD2. This TCR was sampled from an adult woman who had mild COVID-19 (a few samples of this study predate the infection). Cell type and time point are not known. Sequenced material: PBMCs or a T cell subset sorted from them (not recorded which). As DNA, the CDR3 is TGTGCCAGCAGCCCGACTAGCGGAAGGGGGGATGAGCAGTTCTTC. Translated: CASSPTSGRGDEQFF.